Below, 5 T cell receptor beta chains from the same sample are listed, as sequenced in a study of regulatory T cells in long-lasting Graves disease. CDR3 regions were amplified by Arm-PCR using iRepertoire HTBI primers to build TCR beta libraries. A single record per CDR3 protein comes from TCRdb applying MiXCR to the multiplex PCR reads. The table has fewer than 550,000 distinct CDR3 sequences, 16% seen once. The time point here: newly diagnosed GD, antithyroid drugs for less than 3 months. Extracted RNA from PBMCs served as the source of the TCR library. Separately, the same data were catalogued under a study of T cells in Graves' hyperthyroidism and ophthalmopathy.

This material consisted of peripheral blood mononuclear cells (PBMCs), taken at new diagnosis, from a patient treated with antithyroid drugs. These receptors came from a young woman with Graves disease.

This clonotype showed up many times. The rearrangement links TRBV28 to TRBJ2-7; 7 bases match TRBD1. The CDR3 runs 14 residues. The trim removed 6 bases at V and 3 bases at J, leaving 8 bases unmatched. CDR1 is MDHEN and CDR2 is SYDVKM in the germline V gene. The CDR3: CASSYRGQDYEQYF. The CDR3 nucleotides are TGTGCCAGCAGCTACAGGGGTCAGGACTACGAGCAGTACTTC. The full variable domain, in which reference TRBV28 and TRBJ2-7 provide the parts outside the CDR3, is DVKVTQSSRYLVKRTGEKVFLECVQDMDHENMFWYRQDPGLGLRLIYFSYDVKMKEKGDIPEGYSVSREKKERFSLILESASTNQTSMYLCASSYRGQDYEQYFGPGTRLTVT.

This clonotype was counted at least ten times. The chain uses TRBV20-1 and TRBJ2-7; 8 nucleotides agree with TRBD2. Losses at the gene ends were 6 bases for V and 1 base for J; bases not matched to a gene: 11. The germline gives CDR1 DFQATT, CDR2 SNEGSKA (reference sequence). The CDR3 is made up of 15 amino acids. The CDR3 DNA is TGCAGTGCACCCCAGACTAGCGCGAAATCCTACGAGCAGTACTTC. As protein: CSAPQTSAKSYEQYF.

This clonotype was seen more than once but under ten times. The V gene is TRBV4-3, the J gene TRBJ2-7; D perhaps matches TRBD2 (6 bases). This CDR3 spans 14 amino acids. CDR1 is LGHNA and CDR2 is YSLEER in the germline V gene. With 1 base removed from V and 6 bases from J, the gap between germline ends came to 13 bases. This chain's CDR3 is CASSQGLFGGEQYF. The CDR3 nucleotides read TGCGCCAGCAGCCAAGGGTTATTCGGGGGCGAGCAGTACTTC.

This clonotype was counted many times. The V and J genes are TRBV5-5 and TRBJ2-3; D is unclear. This CDR3 has 16 residues. Germline CDR1 reads SGHKS; CDR2 reads YYEKEE (reference sequence). V shed 4 bases and J shed 5 bases, with 20 bases lying between them. The CDR3 DNA reads TGTGCCAGCAGCCTAAGATTGGTTTTGGTCGGAGATACGCAGTATTTT. It encodes CASSLRLVLVGDTQYF.

This chain uses TRBV18 with TRBJ2-1; 14 nucleotides align to TRBD2. V lost 6 bases and J lost 8; bases outside the gene matches: 9. CDR1 is KGHSH and CDR2 is LQKENI in the germline V gene. The CDR3 totals 16 residues. CDR3 sequence (DNA): TGTGCCAGCTCCCTTACCGGGACTAGCGGGAGCGATGAGCAGTTCTTC. Translation gives CASSLTGTSGSDEQFF. The complete variable domain, with remaining parts taken from reference TRBV18 and TRBJ2-1, reads NAGVMQNPRHLVRRRGQEARLRCSPMKGHSHVYWYRQLPEEGLKFMVYLQKENIIDESGMPKERFSAEFPKEGPSILRIQQVVRGDSAAYFCASSLTGTSGSDEQFFGPGTRLTVL.